This T cell receptor (beta chain) originates from a study of T cell responses to AZD1222 COVID-19 vaccine. Overall study findings and caveats: White British people made up most donors, females outnumbered males, and clonal diversity was possibly underestimated. The span of vaccine-associated CD4 TCRs extended across spike, with dominance at 160-218 and 743-854.

As for this clone: Antigen: not known.

Only in-frame clones appear in the TCRdb table, and some are missing; sequencing was by immunoSEQ multiplex PCR. The sample holds 100,000 or so clones, about four fifths seen once. This TCR was sampled from an adult in good health. The sample in question was peripheral blood, obtained on day 0 of AZD1222 vaccination.

The CDR3: CASSPPGQVVHGYTF. The CDR3 DNA reads TGTGCCAGCTCACCACCGGGACAGGTAGTCCATGGCTACACCTTC. The J gene is TRBJ1-2, the V gene TRBV18, with 8 bases lining up with TRBD1. J was trimmed by 6 bases and V by 0 bases; bases with no gene match: 6. CDR1 is KGHSH, CDR2 LQKENI, per germline. The CDR3 is made up of 15 amino acids.